This TCR beta chain came from a study of blood T cells in healthy people across ages. As concerns this clonotype: The antigen is undetermined.

Study-level results: More naive CD4+ cells and higher diversity marked long-lived donors relative to aged donors.

It was with a sample-barcoded 5' primer and a J-beta primer mix that a second PCR of roughly 7 to 12 cycles was run. Each CDR3 protein gets one entry after TCRdb re-called the 5' RACE reads with MiXCR. The table includes 800,000 or so distinct CDR3 sequences, around a quarter detected once. A further study also used this sample, focusing on T cells of mothers and their children. As reported in that work: Whether pairs are related or unrelated, thymic selection shapes their TCR recombination output in much the same way.

Input material: blood. This clonotype was sampled from a boy aged 10-17 years in good health.

The CDR3 region is CSVRLTSAEAFF. The CDR3 DNA follows: TGCAGCGTTCGCCTCACATCGGCTGAAGCTTTCTTT. The chain links TRBV29-1 to TRBJ1-1; D not certain. V gave up 5 bases and J gave up 6 bases, with 13 bases separating them. The CDR3 is 12 amino acids. From germline, CDR1 is SQVTM and CDR2 ANQGSEA.